This T cell receptor (beta chain) was sequenced during a study of blood T cell repertoires in COVID-19 (dated by TCRdb to about 2020). In the study overall: Samples covering the acute and convalescent phases of COVID-19 were provided by collaborators in the United States, Italy and Spain. The samples were drawn from two sources: the first 160 participants of the ongoing ImmuneRACE study, and 1,200 or so subjects contributed by 6 global collaborators. Where HLA class I and class II types were available, the types were taken from metadata supplied by the sample provider, not from assay-based typing. The prospective study material was composed of cDNA or gDNA derived from T cells, B-cell-depleted T cells, or PBMCs. Deeply sampled blood TCRbeta repertoires from subjects exposed to, actively infected with, or recovered from COVID-19 were included in the dataset. The repertoires were released in a freely available public database meant as a resource for research on the immune response to SARS-CoV-2. The sample metadata nearly always contained a de-identified subject ID, COVID-19 status, age in years and sex. What the research found in general, with its limitations: The quantity of clinical and demographic metadata differed by source and by participant and was supplied without curation.

TCRbeta CDR3 regions were amplified from genomic DNA using the immunoSEQ Assay, a bias-controlled multiplex PCR. The authors' pipeline ran thus. The number of nucleated cells in each sample was estimated from the amplification of reference gene primers within the assay. To quantify the absolute abundance of each unique TCRbeta CDR3 rearrangement, sequence reads were collapsed and filtered. For each sample, productive Simpson clonality was calculated as the square root of Simpson's diversity index across productive rearrangements. TCRdb's version of the immuneACCESS table is confined to in-frame rearrangements and falls short of the full clone set. An unresolved V gene accounts for under half of the shortfall where checked; the remainder is of unknown origin. Clonal size and the V and J genes are those of that table, whereas D and trimming came from the DNA. The sample table holds 69,000 or so clones, of which about four fifths were seen once. Jointly, the top ten make up 8.5% to 10% of the sample.

Turning to this clone: The antigen this receptor binds is unknown. Per-base qualities were not stored, and no clone one base away is much larger.

The collaborating institutions used their own protocols to collect whole blood in K2EDTA tubes. Collaborator samples were shipped for TCRbeta analysis as frozen whole blood, isolated PBMCs, or DNA extracted from either sample type. The CDR3 has 20 amino acids, counting the end cysteine and phenylalanine. The retained sequence is limited to the CDR3, 60 bases, with the frame set at the first base. CDR1 and CDR2 are read off the germline V gene as SGHNT and YENEEA. Trimming takes 0 bases off V and 0 bases off J; junction bases not matched to a gene: 14. The TCR comes from a woman of 80 years or more with acute or convalescent COVID-19. The sequencing input was peripheral blood. The chain was built from TRBV11-3 and TRBJ2-3; 8 bases in the junction line up with TRBD1. The bases are TGTGCCAGCAGCTTAGAGGGACAGGAGATAGTCAGGGCTAGCACAGATACGCAGTATTTT. This yields the protein CASSLEGQEIVRASTDTQYF.